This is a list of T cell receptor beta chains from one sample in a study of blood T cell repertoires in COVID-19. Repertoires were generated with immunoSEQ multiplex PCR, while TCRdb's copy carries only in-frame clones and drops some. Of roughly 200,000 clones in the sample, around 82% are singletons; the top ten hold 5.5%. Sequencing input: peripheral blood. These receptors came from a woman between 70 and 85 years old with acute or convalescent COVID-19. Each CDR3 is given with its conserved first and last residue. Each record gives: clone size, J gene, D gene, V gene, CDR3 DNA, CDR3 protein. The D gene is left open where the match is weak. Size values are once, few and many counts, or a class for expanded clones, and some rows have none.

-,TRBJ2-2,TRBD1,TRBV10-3,TGTGCCATCAGTGATGGCAGGGGGTTACCCGGGGAGCTGTTTTTT,CAISDGRGLPGELFF
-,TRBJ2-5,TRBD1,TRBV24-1,TGTGCCACCAGTGTGACAGGGTATGGGACCCAGTACTTC,CATSVTGYGTQYF
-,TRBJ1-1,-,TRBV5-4,TGTGCCAGCAGCTGGGGGCCGAACACTGAAGCTTTCTTT,CASSWGPNTEAFF
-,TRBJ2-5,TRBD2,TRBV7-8,TGTGCCAGCAGCTTACGCGGGGGGATCCAAGAGACCCAGTACTTC,CASSLRGGIQETQYF
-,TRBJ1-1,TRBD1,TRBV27,TGTGCCAGCAGTTTTCGGGGACAGGGGTTCACTGAAGCTTTCTTT,CASSFRGQGFTEAFF
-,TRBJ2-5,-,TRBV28,TGTGCCAGCAGTTTAACGGGGGACGCAGAGACCCAGTACTTC,CASSLTGDAETQYF
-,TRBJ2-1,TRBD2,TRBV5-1,TGCGCCAGCAGCCGCCGAGCCGGGACTAGCCATGAGCAGTTCTTC,CASSRRAGTSHEQFF
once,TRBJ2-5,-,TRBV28,TGTGCCAGCCTGGTAGAAGAGACCCAGTACTTC,CASLVEETQYF
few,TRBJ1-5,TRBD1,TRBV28,TGTGCCAGCAGTTTATCGGACAGGGAGGATCGCAATCAGCCCCAGCATTTT,CASSLSDREDRNQPQHF
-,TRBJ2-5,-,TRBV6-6,TGTGCCAGCAGTTACGGCCAGGGCCAGGGAGAGACCCAGTACTTC,CASSYGQGQGETQYF
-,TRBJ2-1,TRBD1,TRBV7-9,TGTGCCAGCAGCTTAACAGGGGCCGGTGAGCAGTTCTTC,CASSLTGAGEQFF
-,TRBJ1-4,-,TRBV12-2,TGTGCAAGTCGCCCAAGAAGAGGACAGATTAATGAAAAACTGTTTTTT,CASRPRRGQINEKLFF
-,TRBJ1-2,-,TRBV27,TGTGCCAGCCGAGAGAGAGGGCGGCCCTATGGCTACACCTTC,CASRERGRPYGYTF
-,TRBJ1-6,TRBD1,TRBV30,TGTGCCTGGGCTCAGGGGGAGAATTCACCCCTCCACTTT,CAWAQGENSPLHF
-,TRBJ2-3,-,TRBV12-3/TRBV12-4,TGTGCCAGCAGCAACAGAGGGTTAGATACGCAGTATTTT,CASSNRGLDTQYF
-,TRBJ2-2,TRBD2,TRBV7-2,TGTGCCAGCAGCCAGGGACTAGCGGGAACGAACACCGGGGAGCTGTTTTTT,CASSQGLAGTNTGELFF
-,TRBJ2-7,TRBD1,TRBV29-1,TGCAGCGTCGCCCTGACAGGGACCTCCTACGAGCAGTACTTC,CSVALTGTSYEQYF
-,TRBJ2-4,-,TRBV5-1,TGCGCCAGCAGCCAGGAAGGGAGTAAAAACATTCAGTACTTC,CASSQEGSKNIQYF
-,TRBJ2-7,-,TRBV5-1,-,CASSPPGGLRQQLGRGGIAYEQYF
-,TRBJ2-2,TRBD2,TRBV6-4,TGTGCCAGCAGACCTAGCGGGAGTCCCACCGGGGAGCTGTTTTTT,CASRPSGSPTGELFF
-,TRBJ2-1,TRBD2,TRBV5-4,TGTGCCAGCAGCTTGGCCGGACTAGCGGGGACCTACAATGAGCAGTTCTTC,CASSLAGLAGTYNEQFF
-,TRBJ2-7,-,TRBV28,TGTGCCAGCAGTCCCCCCTGGGACATTTCCTACGAGCAGTACTTC,CASSPPWDISYEQYF
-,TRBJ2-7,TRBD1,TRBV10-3,TGTGCCATCAGTGCCTTGACAGGGAACTACGAGCAGTACTTC,CAISALTGNYEQYF
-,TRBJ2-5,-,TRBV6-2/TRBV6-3,TGTGCCAGCAGTTACGATGACGGCCAGGGCACGGCCCAGTACTTC,CASSYDDGQGTAQYF